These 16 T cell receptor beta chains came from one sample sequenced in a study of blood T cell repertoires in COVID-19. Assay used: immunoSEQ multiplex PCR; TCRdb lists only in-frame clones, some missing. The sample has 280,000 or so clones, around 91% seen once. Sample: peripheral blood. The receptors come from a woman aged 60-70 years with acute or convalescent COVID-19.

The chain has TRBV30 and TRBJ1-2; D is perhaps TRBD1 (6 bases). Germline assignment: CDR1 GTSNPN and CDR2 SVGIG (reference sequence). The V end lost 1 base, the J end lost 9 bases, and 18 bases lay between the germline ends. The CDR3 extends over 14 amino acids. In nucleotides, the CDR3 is TGTGCCTGGAGTGAGGGGGGGTTGAGTAAAAGCTACACCTTC. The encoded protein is CAWSEGGLSKSYTF.

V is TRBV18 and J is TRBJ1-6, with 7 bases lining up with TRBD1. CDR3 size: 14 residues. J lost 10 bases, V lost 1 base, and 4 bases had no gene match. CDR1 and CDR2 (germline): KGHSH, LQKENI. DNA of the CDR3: TGTGCCAGCTCACCACAACAGGGGAGGTCACCCCTCCACTTT. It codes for CASSPQQGRSPLHF.

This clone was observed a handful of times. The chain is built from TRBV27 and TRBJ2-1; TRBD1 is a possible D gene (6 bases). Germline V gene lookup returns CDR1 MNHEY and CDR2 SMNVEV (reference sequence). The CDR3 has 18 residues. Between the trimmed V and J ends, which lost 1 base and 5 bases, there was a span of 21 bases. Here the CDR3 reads CASSLWGMGRGLNNEQFF. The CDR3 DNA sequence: TGTGCCAGCAGTTTATGGGGCATGGGCAGGGGCCTAAACAATGAGCAGTTCTTC.

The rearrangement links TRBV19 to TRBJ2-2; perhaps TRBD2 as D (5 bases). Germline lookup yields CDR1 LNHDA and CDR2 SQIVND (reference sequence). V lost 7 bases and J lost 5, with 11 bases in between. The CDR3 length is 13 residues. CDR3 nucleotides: TGTGCCAGTAATCCCGGGGTTACCGGGGAGCTGTTTTTT. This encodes CASNPGVTGELFF.

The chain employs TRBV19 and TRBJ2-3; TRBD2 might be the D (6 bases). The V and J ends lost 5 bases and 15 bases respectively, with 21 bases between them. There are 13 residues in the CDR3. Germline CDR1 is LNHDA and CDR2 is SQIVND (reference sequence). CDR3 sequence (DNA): TGTGCCAGTAGTGCAACCGGAGGGATTATGAAATATTTT. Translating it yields CASSATGGIMKYF. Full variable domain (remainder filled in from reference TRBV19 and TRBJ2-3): DGGITQSPKYLFRKEGQNVTLSCEQNLNHDAMYWYRQDPGQGLRLIYYSQIVNDFQKGDIAEGYSVSREKKESFPLTVTSAQKNPTAFYLCASSATGGIMKYFGPGTRLTVL.

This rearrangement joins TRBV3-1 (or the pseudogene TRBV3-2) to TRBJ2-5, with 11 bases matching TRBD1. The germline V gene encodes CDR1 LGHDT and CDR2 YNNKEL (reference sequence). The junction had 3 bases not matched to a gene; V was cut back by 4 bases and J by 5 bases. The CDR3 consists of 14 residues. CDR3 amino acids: CASSRTGGRETQYF. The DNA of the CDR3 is TGTGCCAGCAGCCGGACAGGGGGCCGGGAGACCCAGTACTTC.

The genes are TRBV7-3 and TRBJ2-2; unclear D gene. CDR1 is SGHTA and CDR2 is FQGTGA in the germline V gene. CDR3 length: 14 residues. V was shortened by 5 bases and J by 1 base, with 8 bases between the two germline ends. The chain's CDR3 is CASSPNRNTGELFF. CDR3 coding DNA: TGTGCCAGCAGCCCAAACAGGAACACCGGGGAGCTGTTTTTT. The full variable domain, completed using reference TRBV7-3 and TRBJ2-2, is GAGVSQTPSNKVTEKGKYVELRCDPISGHTALYWYRQSLGQGPEFLIYFQGTGAADDSGLPNDRFFAVRPEGSVSTLKIQRTERGDSAVYLCASSPNRNTGELFFGEGSRLTVL.

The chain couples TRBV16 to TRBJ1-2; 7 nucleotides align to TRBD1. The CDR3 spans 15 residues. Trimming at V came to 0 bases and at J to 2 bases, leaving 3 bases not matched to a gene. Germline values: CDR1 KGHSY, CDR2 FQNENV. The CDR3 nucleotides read TGTGCCAGCAGCCAATCGACAGGGCGAAACTATGGCTACACCTTC. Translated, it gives CASSQSTGRNYGYTF.

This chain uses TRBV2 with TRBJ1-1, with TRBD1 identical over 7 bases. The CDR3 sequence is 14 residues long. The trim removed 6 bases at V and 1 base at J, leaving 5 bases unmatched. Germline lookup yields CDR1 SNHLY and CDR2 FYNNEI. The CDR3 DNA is TGTGCCAGCAGGTCGACAGGGAAGAACACTGAAGCTTTCTTT. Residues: CASRSTGKNTEAFF.

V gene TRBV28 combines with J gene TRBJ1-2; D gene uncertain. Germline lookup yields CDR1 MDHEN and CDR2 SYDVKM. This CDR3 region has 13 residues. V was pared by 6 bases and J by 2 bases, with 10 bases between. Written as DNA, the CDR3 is TGTGCCAGCAGGGTCAACTCGAACTATGGCTACACCTTC. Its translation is CASRVNSNYGYTF.

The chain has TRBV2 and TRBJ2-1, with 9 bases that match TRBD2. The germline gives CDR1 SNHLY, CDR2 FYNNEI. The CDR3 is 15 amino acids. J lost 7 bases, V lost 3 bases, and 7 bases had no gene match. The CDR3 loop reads CASSDKAGGGNEQFF. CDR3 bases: TGTGCCAGCAGTGACAAAGCGGGGGGTGGTAATGAGCAGTTCTTC.

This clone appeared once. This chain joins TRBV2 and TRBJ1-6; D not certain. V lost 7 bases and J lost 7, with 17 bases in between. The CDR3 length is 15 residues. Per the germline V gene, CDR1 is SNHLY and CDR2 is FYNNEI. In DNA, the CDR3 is TGTGCCAGCACTCTCGGTCCAACGGGGAATTCACCCCTCCACTTT. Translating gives CASTLGPTGNSPLHF.

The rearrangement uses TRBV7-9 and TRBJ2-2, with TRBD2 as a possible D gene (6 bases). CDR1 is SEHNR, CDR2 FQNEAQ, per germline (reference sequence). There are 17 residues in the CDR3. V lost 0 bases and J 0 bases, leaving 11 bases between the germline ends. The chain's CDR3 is CASSLAEGQTNTGELFF. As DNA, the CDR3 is TGTGCCAGCAGCTTAGCGGAGGGGCAGACGAACACCGGGGAGCTGTTTTTT.

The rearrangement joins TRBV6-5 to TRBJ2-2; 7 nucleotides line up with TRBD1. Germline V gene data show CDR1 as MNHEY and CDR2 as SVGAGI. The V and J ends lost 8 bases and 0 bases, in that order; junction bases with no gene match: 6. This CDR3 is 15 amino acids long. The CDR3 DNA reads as TGTGCCAGCCGATCGGGACAGACGAACACCGGGGAGCTGTTTTTT. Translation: CASRSGQTNTGELFF.

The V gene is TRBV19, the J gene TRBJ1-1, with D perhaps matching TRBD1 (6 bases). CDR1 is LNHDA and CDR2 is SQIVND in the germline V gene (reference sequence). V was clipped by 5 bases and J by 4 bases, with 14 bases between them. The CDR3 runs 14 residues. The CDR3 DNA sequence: TGTGCCAGTAGTGCAGGGGTGCGGGCCACTGAAGCTTTCTTT. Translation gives CASSAGVRATEAFF. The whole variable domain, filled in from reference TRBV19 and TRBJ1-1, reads DGGITQSPKYLFRKEGQNVTLSCEQNLNHDAMYWYRQDPGQGLRLIYYSQIVNDFQKGDIAEGYSVSREKKESFPLTVTSAQKNPTAFYLCASSAGVRATEAFFGQGTRLTVV.

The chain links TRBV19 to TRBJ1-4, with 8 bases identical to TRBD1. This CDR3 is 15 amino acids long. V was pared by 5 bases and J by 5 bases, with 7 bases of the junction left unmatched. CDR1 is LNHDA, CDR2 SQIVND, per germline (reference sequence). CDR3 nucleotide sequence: TGTGCCAGTAGTGGATCCGGGACAGGCAATGAAAAACTGTTTTTT. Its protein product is CASSGSGTGNEKLFF.